This T cell receptor (beta chain) was captured in a study of blood T cell repertoires in COVID-19. Study processing details: Using reference gene primer amplification, nucleated cell counts were estimated. Sequencing was performed with immunoSEQ multiplex PCR; in TCRdb, only in-frame clones are kept and a portion is missing. That table gives V, J and clone size, and the DNA gave D and trimming. The profile covers 150,000 to 200,000 clones, with more than 75% appearing a single time and approximately 12% taken by the ten largest. The table lists this clone with a count of one. This receptor was obtained from a woman between 65 and 79 years old with COVID-19, enrolled during active disease. Sequencing input: peripheral blood.

This CDR3 is CASSSSHRGYGYTF. CDR3 nucleotide sequence: TGTGCCAGCAGCTCATCCCACAGGGGGTATGGCTACACCTTC. The chain couples TRBV7-2 to TRBJ1-2; 8 positions match TRBD1. Unmatched junction bases numbered 6, after V lost 4 bases and J lost 5 bases. CDR1 is SGHTA, CDR2 FQGNSA, per germline. This CDR3 is 14 amino acids long.